Below, one T cell receptor (beta chain) is given with its context. Profiled with immunoSEQ multiplex PCR; TCRdb holds only in-frame clones, not every one. This sample has approximately 330,000 clones; 80% to 90% occur once, and the top ten carry more than 7.5%. One Seattle source followed patients from active infection through their disease course. This entry comes from a study of blood T cell repertoires in COVID-19. The wider study: The cDNA or gDNA used as material had been derived from T cells, B-cell-depleted T cells, or PBMCs.

Germline V CDR1 and CDR2: SGHTA, FQGTGA. This CDR3 contains 15 residues. The V segment lost 2 bases and the J segment 2 bases; nucleotides outside the gene matches: 6. This rearrangement joins TRBV7-3 to TRBJ2-7; 7 bases map to TRBD2. The sequence came from a man aged 25 to 45 with COVID-19, enrolled during active disease. The sample comprised peripheral blood. The chain's CDR3 is CASSLLASGTYEQYF. The CDR3 DNA reads TGTGCCAGCAGCTTACTTGCTAGCGGCACCTACGAGCAGTACTTC.